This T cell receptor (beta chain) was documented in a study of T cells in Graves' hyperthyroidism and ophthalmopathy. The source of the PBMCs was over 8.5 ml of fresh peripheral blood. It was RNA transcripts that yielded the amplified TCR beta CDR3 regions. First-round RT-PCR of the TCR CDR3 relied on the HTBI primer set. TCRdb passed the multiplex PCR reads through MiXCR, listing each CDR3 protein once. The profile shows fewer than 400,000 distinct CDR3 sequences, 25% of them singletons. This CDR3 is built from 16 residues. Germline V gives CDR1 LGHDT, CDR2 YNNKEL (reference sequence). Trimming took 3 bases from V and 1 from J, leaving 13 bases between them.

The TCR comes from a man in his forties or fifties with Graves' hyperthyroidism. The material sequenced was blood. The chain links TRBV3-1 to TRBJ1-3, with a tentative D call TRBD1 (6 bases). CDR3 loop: CASSHVGGPSGNTIYF. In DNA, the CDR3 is TGTGCCAGCAGCCATGTGGGGGGGCCGTCTGGAAACACCATATATTTT.